The sequence of this T cell receptor (beta chain) was determined in a study of regulatory T cells in long-lasting Graves disease. Looked up from germline, CDR1 is GTSNPN and CDR2 is SVGIG (reference sequence). This CDR3 spans 12 amino acids. V dropped 4 bases and J dropped 4 bases, with 8 bases sitting between them. This clonotype was recorded at least ten times. Time point denoted: newly diagnosed GD, antithyroid drugs for less than 3 months. The TCR library used RNA extracted from PBMCs. Nine milliliters of peripheral blood were taken and placed in EDTA tubes. Combining iRepertoire HTBI primers with Arm-PCR of CDR3 regions, the authors built TCR beta libraries. TCRdb reanalysed the multiplex PCR reads using MiXCR and keeps one entry per CDR3 protein. The sample has 300,000 to 450,000 distinct CDR3 sequences; less than 20% are singletons.

J is TRBJ2-4 and V is TRBV30; D remains ambiguous. The material sequenced was peripheral blood mononuclear cells (PBMCs), taken at new diagnosis, from a patient treated with antithyroid drugs. The sequence came from a female donor with Graves disease. The CDR3 bases are TGTGCCTGGACTCCCAATAAAAACATTCAGTACTTC. This encodes CAWTPNKNIQYF. The whole variable domain, filled in from reference TRBV30 and TRBJ2-4, reads SQTIHQWPATLVQPVGSPLSLECTVEGTSNPNLYWYRQAAGRGLQLLFYSVGIGQISSEVPQNLSASRPQDRQFILSSKKLLLSDSGFYLCAWTPNKNIQYFGAGTRLSVL.